Shown below are 5 T cell receptor beta chains from a single sample sequenced in a study of T cell responses to AZD1222 COVID-19 vaccine. TCRdb's table, derived via immunoSEQ multiplex PCR, lists solely in-frame clones and lacks some. The sample comprises over 100,000 clones, approximately 90% of which are singletons, and less than 8.5% rests with the top ten. Sample: peripheral blood, taken on day 0 of AZD1222 vaccination. The receptors were gathered from an adult in good health.

This clone showed up just a few times. The chain joins TRBV4-3 to TRBJ2-3; D could derive from TRBD1 or TRBD2 (6 bases each). The germline V gene has CDR1 LGHNA and CDR2 YSLEER. Trimming left V 9 bases short and J 2 bases short, with 21 bases between. The CDR3 is 16 amino acids. The DNA for the CDR3 is TGCGCCAGTCAAGGGGAACTGGGGGGCCCCACAGATACGCAGTATTTT. Protein sequence: CASQGELGGPTDTQYF.

The rearrangement joins TRBV28 to TRBJ1-5; D gene uncertain. The V gene lost 7 bases and the J gene lost 5 bases, with 12 bases spanning the gap. Germline CDR1 and CDR2: MDHEN and SYDVKM. The CDR3 contains 13 residues. In DNA, the CDR3 is TGTGCCAGCAAAACGAGGGATCATCAGCCCCAGCATTTT. As protein: CASKTRDHQPQHF. The full variable domain, rest sourced from reference TRBV28 and TRBJ1-5, is DVKVTQSSRYLVKRTGEKVFLECVQDMDHENMFWYRQDPGLGLRLIYFSYDVKMKEKGDIPEGYSVSREKKERFSLILESASTNQTSMYLCASKTRDHQPQHFGDGTRLSIL.

This clone was counted a single time. The chain's CDR3 is CASSRQTTSTDTQYF. The DNA of the CDR3 is TGTGCCAGCAGCCGACAGACTACTAGCACAGATACGCAGTATTTT. This sequence joins TRBV11-1 and TRBJ2-3; D is tentatively TRBD1 or TRBD2 (5 bases each). Trimming removed 5 bases from V and 0 bases from J, with 12 bases in between. Germline CDR1 reads SGHAT; CDR2 reads FQDESV (reference sequence). This CDR3 contains 15 residues.

This rearrangement joins TRBV3-1 (or the pseudogene TRBV3-2) to TRBJ1-1; possible D gene TRBD1, 6 bases. Germline V gives CDR1 LGHDT, CDR2 YNNKEL (reference sequence). CDR3 length equals 16 residues. The V end was cut by 4 bases, the J end by 3 bases, with 18 bases between. CDR3 nucleotide sequence: TGTGCCAGCAGCCGAAATCCCCAGGGGTTCGACACTGAAGCTTTCTTT. It is translated as CASSRNPQGFDTEAFF.

In its sample, this clone was seen once. The CDR3 loop reads CASTHGTGARDGYTF. CDR3 in DNA: TGTGCCAGCACCCACGGAACAGGGGCCCGGGATGGCTACACCTTC. The V call is TRBV3-1 (or the pseudogene TRBV3-2), the J call TRBJ1-2; 7 bases match TRBD1. The germline gives CDR1 LGHDT, CDR2 YNNKEL (reference sequence). V gave up 7 bases and J gave up 6 bases; unmatched junction bases: 14. The CDR3 runs to 15 residues.